This TCR beta chain was found in a study of blood T cells in healthy people across ages. PCR was performed a second time for about 7 to 11 cycles using a sample-barcoded 5' primer and a J-beta primer mix. There were at least 3 million CDR3-containing paired-end reads obtained from each sample. TCRdb itself ran the 5' RACE reads through MiXCR, one entry per CDR3 protein. The sample carries about 1,500,000 distinct CDR3 sequences, about 28% recorded once. Deletions cut 2 bases from V and 1 base from J, with 9 bases between. The CDR3 is 15 residues long. Germline-derived CDR1 and CDR2 are MGHDK and SYGVNS.

This chain joins TRBV25-1 and TRBJ1-5; TRBD1 is a possible D gene (5 bases). This clonotype was sampled from a woman aged 25 to 39 in good health. The material sequenced was blood. Written as DNA, the CDR3 is TGTGCCAGCAGTGAACGGGACTCAAGCAATCAGCCCCAGCATTTT. Encoded protein: CASSERDSSNQPQHF.